This TCR beta chain was recorded in a study of vaccination and CD4 T cells after COVID-19. V was pared by 2 bases and J by 3 bases, with 2 bases between. CDR1 is DFQATT and CDR2 is SNEGSKA in the germline V gene (reference sequence). The CDR3 contains 11 residues. Comments on this clonotype: Its antigen remains unidentified.

As to treatment: roughly 10-day PBMC culture with coronavirus spike peptide pools or control peptides (ViraFEST assay). Cultured CD4+ T-cell DNA underwent Oncomine TCR Beta short-read sequencing. Each CDR3 protein gets one entry after TCRdb re-called the PCR reads with MiXCR. The table has 15,000 to 20,000 distinct CDR3 sequences, roughly 60% seen once; the top ten hold 7.4%. The J gene is TRBJ2-1, the V gene TRBV20-1; no clear D. This sequence originates from a human donor who had recovered from COVID-19. The specimen was CD4+ T cells from blood, cultured in vitro. The CDR3 sequence: CSARSYNEQFF. The CDR3 region has the DNA TGCAGTGCTAGAAGCTACAATGAGCAGTTCTTC.